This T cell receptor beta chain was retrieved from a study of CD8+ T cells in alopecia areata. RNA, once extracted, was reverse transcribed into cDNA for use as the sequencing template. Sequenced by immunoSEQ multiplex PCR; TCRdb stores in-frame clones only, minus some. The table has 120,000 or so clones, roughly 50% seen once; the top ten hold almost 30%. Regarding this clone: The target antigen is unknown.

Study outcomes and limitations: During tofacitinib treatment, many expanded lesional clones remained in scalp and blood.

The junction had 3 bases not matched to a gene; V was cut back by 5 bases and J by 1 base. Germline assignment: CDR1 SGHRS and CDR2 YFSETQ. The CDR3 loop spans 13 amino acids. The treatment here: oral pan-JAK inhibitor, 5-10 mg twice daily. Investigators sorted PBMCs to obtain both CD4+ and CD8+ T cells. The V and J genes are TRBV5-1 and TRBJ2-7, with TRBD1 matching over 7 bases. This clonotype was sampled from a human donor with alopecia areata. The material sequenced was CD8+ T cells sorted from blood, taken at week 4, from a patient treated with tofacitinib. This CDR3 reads CASRGTDSYEQYF. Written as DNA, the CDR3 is TGCGCCAGCAGGGGGACAGATTCCTACGAGCAGTACTTC.